These T cell receptor beta chains were read from a single sample in a study of beta chain features in type 1 diabetes. Method: immunoSEQ multiplex PCR; TCRdb's copy keeps in-frame clones and lacks some. The repertoire holds around 600,000 clones, approximately 13% seen once, with more than 0.1% in the top ten. Sequenced material: naive CD4+ T cells from blood. The origin of the receptors is a man aged 25-40 years with type 1 diabetes. CDR3s include the opening cysteine and the closing phenylalanine or tryptophan. Fields, in order: V gene, clone size, J gene, D gene, CDR3 protein, CDR3 DNA. The D gene is left open where the match is weak. Size is omitted from some rows. Given values are once, few, many or a class for expanded clones.

v_call: TRBV7-9
clone_size: few
j_call: TRBJ2-7
d_call: .
cdr3_aa: CASSFMGPVGYEQYF
cdr3_nt: TGTGCCAGCAGCTTCATGGGGCCTGTGGGCTACGAGCAGTACTTC

v_call: TRBV25-1
clone_size: .
j_call: TRBJ2-1
d_call: .
cdr3_aa: CASSEGQRAEQFF
cdr3_nt: TGTGCCAGCAGTGAGGGCCAGAGGGCTGAGCAGTTCTTC

v_call: TRBV18
clone_size: .
j_call: TRBJ2-5
d_call: .
cdr3_aa: CASSPREAKETQYF
cdr3_nt: TGTGCCAGCTCACCAAGGGAGGCGAAAGAGACCCAGTACTTC

v_call: TRBV25-1
clone_size: few
j_call: TRBJ2-6
d_call: .
cdr3_aa: CASSDPGSPAGANVLTF
cdr3_nt: TGTGCCAGCAGTGACCCCGGGTCCCCGGCAGGGGCCAACGTCCTGACTTTC

v_call: TRBV2
clone_size: few
j_call: TRBJ1-2
d_call: .
cdr3_aa: CASSLSWGTGYTF
cdr3_nt: TGTGCCAGCAGCCTAAGTTGGGGGACTGGCTACACCTTC

v_call: TRBV9
clone_size: .
j_call: TRBJ1-3
d_call: .
cdr3_aa: CASSVDHGLSGNTIYF
cdr3_nt: TGTGCCAGCAGCGTAGACCACGGGCTCTCTGGAAACACCATATATTTT

v_call: TRBV11-2
clone_size: .
j_call: TRBJ1-2
d_call: .
cdr3_aa: CASSLAPNYGYTF
cdr3_nt: TGTGCCAGCAGCTTAGCCCCCAACTATGGCTACACCTTC

v_call: TRBV29-1
clone_size: .
j_call: TRBJ1-6
d_call: .
cdr3_aa: CSVLTSGTLHF
cdr3_nt: TGCAGCGTCCTGACCTCCGGAACCCTCCACTTT

v_call: TRBV7-9
clone_size: .
j_call: TRBJ2-3
d_call: .
cdr3_aa: CASSLRGSTDTQYF
cdr3_nt: TGTGCCAGCAGCTTACGGGGCTCGACAGATACGCAGTATTTT

v_call: TRBV27
clone_size: .
j_call: TRBJ1-2
d_call: TRBD1
cdr3_aa: CASSPRTGTNYGYTF
cdr3_nt: TGTGCCAGCAGTCCCCGGACAGGGACTAACTATGGCTACACCTTC

v_call: TRBV6-5
clone_size: .
j_call: TRBJ1-6
d_call: .
cdr3_aa: CASSPQEPYNSPLHF
cdr3_nt: TGTGCCAGCAGTCCTCAAGAGCCCTATAATTCACCCCTCCACTTT

v_call: TRBV6-5
clone_size: .
j_call: TRBJ1-1
d_call: .
cdr3_aa: CASSYLEDGGGSAFF
cdr3_nt: TGTGCCAGCAGTTATCTGGAGGACGGTGGGGGTTCAGCTTTCTTT

v_call: TRBV7-9
clone_size: .
j_call: TRBJ2-2
d_call: .
cdr3_aa: CASSEEQGTNTGELFF
cdr3_nt: TGTGCCAGCAGCGAAGAACAGGGCACGAACACCGGGGAGCTGTTTTTT

v_call: TRBV30
clone_size: few
j_call: TRBJ1-6
d_call: TRBD1
cdr3_aa: CACRPRDRGPSSYNSPLHF
cdr3_nt: TGTGCCTGTAGACCCCGGGACAGGGGGCCTTCCTCCTATAATTCACCCCTCCACTTT

v_call: TRBV5-4
clone_size: .
j_call: TRBJ1-5
d_call: TRBD1
cdr3_aa: CASSFSRTGDQPQHF
cdr3_nt: TGTGCCAGCAGCTTTTCTCGGACAGGGGACCAGCCCCAGCATTTT

v_call: TRBV11-3
clone_size: .
j_call: TRBJ1-5
d_call: .
cdr3_aa: CASSLDEDQPQHF
cdr3_nt: TGTGCCAGCAGCTTAGATGAGGATCAGCCCCAGCATTTT

v_call: TRBV14
clone_size: few
j_call: TRBJ1-4
d_call: .
cdr3_aa: CASSQGPTEKLFF
cdr3_nt: TGTGCCAGCAGCCAAGGGCCGACGGAAAAACTGTTTTTT

v_call: TRBV5-6
clone_size: .
j_call: TRBJ2-5
d_call: .
cdr3_aa: CASSLRQHQETQYF
cdr3_nt: TGTGCCAGCAGCTTGCGACAGCACCAAGAGACCCAGTACTTC

v_call: TRBV4-2
clone_size: .
j_call: TRBJ1-2
d_call: .
cdr3_aa: CASSQGQTSNYGYTF
cdr3_nt: TGTGCCAGCAGCCAAGGTCAGACCTCTAACTATGGCTACACCTTC

v_call: TRBV25-1
clone_size: .
j_call: TRBJ2-1
d_call: .
cdr3_aa: CASSEWGQSSYNEQFF
cdr3_nt: TGTGCCAGCAGTGAATGGGGTCAGAGCTCCTACAATGAGCAGTTCTTC